These T cell receptor beta chains were read from a single sample in a study of blood T cell repertoires in COVID-19. Clones were sequenced by immunoSEQ multiplex PCR, and TCRdb holds only the in-frame ones, with some missing. The table shows about 120,000 clones, with 65% to 85% occurring only once. The sequenced sample was peripheral blood. The source is a woman in her 70s with acute or convalescent COVID-19. Each CDR3 is given with its conserved first and last residue. D genes are given only for firm matches. Size is stated for part of the rows, as once, few or many counts, or as a class when the clone is expanded.

v_gene	d_gene	j_gene	abundance	CDR3aa	CDR3nt
TRBV6-2/TRBV6-3	-	TRBJ1-5	-	CASSYSSGEGQPQHF	TGTGCCAGCAGTTACTCATCCGGGGAGGGGCAGCCCCAGCATTTT
TRBV2	-	TRBJ2-3	-	CASRFQTGLRSTDTQYF	TGTGCCAGCAGGTTCCAAACAGGGTTAAGGAGCACAGATACGCAGTATTTT
TRBV10-3	-	TRBJ2-2	-	CAISERWQDTGELFF	TGTGCCATCAGTGAGAGGTGGCAGGACACCGGGGAGCTGTTTTTT
TRBV5-5	-	TRBJ1-1	-	CASSLRLRENTEAFF	TGTGCCAGCAGCTTGCGTCTTCGGGAGAACACTGAAGCTTTCTTT
TRBV5-1	-	TRBJ1-1	-	CASSLEAGTTEAFF	TGCGCCAGCAGCTTGGAGGCGGGAACCACTGAAGCTTTCTTT
TRBV7-3	-	TRBJ1-1	-	CASSPSPRGNTEAFF	TGTGCCAGCAGCCCCTCCCCAAGGGGAAACACTGAAGCTTTCTTT
TRBV5-1	-	TRBJ1-1	-	CASSLGRDSSEAFF	TGCGCCAGCAGCTTGGGGCGGGACTCCTCCGAAGCTTTCTTT
TRBV19	-	TRBJ2-3	-	CASSYGTLASDTQYF	TGTGCCAGTAGTTACGGGACACTCGCCTCGGATACGCAGTATTTT
TRBV2	TRBD1	TRBJ1-1	-	CASSATGVGTEAFF	TGTGCCAGCAGTGCTACAGGGGTTGGCACTGAAGCTTTCTTT
TRBV6-5	-	TRBJ1-2	-	CASSLRDYGYTF	TGTGCCAGCAGTCTCAGGGACTATGGCTACACCTTC
TRBV6-5	-	TRBJ2-5	-	CASSEALGFQETQYF	TGTGCCAGCAGCGAGGCACTTGGTTTCCAAGAGACCCAGTACTTC
TRBV5-6	-	TRBJ2-2	-	CASSLLSFFDTGELFF	TGTGCCAGCAGCTTGCTATCTTTTTTTGACACCGGGGAGCTGTTTTTT
TRBV5-1	-	TRBJ1-6	-	CASSSGGANSPLHF	TGCGCCAGCAGCTCGGGGGGGGCGAATTCACCCCTCCACTTT
TRBV3-1/TRBV3-2	-	TRBJ1-1	few	CASSQRGGDTEAFF	TGTGCCAGCAGCCAGAGGGGAGGGGACACTGAAGCTTTCTTT
TRBV7-8	TRBD1	TRBJ1-3	-	CASSLQGAGNTIYF	TGTGCCAGCAGTCTCCAGGGGGCTGGAAACACCATATATTTT
TRBV12-3/TRBV12-4	-	TRBJ2-3	-	CAISTTSTDTQYF	TGTGCCATTTCGACTACTAGCACAGATACGCAGTATTTT
TRBV19	TRBD1	TRBJ1-3	-	CASSLRDRATAGNTIYF	TGTGCCAGTAGTCTTAGGGACAGGGCAACGGCTGGAAACACCATATATTTT
TRBV3-1/TRBV3-2	-	TRBJ1-5	-	CASSQVIQPQHF	TGTGCCAGCAGCCAAGTTATACAGCCCCAGCATTTT
TRBV29-1	-	TRBJ1-2	-	CSGTGTNGYTF	TGCAGCGGAACAGGGACCAATGGCTACACCTTC
TRBV19	-	TRBJ1-3	-	CAASSRYSSGNTIYF	TGTGCCGCCAGTAGTAGGTACAGCTCTGGAAACACCATATATTTT
TRBV10-3	-	TRBJ1-2	-	CAISESLGRGAGPNYGYTF	TGTGCCATCAGTGAGTCTCTAGGACGGGGAGCGGGCCCAAACTATGGCTACACCTTC
TRBV6-5	TRBD2	TRBJ2-3	few	CASTSEARGTDTQYF	TGTGCCAGCACCTCCGAAGCGCGGGGGACAGATACGCAGTATTTT
TRBV24-1	-	TRBJ1-2	-	CAAKGQPNYGYTF	TGTGCCGCTAAAGGACAGCCCAACTATGGCTACACCTTC
TRBV7-2	-	TRBJ2-5	-	CASSVQGTQETQYF	TGTGCCAGCAGCGTACAGGGAACCCAAGAGACCCAGTACTTC
TRBV6-4	TRBD1	TRBJ1-4	-	CASSAQGAPNEKLFF	TGTGCCAGCAGTGCCCAGGGGGCCCCTAATGAAAAACTGTTTTTT
TRBV4-3	TRBD2	TRBJ2-1	-	CASSQDGRGGAEFF	TGCGCCAGCAGCCAAGATGGGCGCGGGGGGGCGGAATTCTTC
TRBV18	TRBD1	TRBJ1-5	once	CASSQGQIDSNQPQHF	TGTGCCAGCTCACAGGGACAGATCGATAGCAATCAGCCCCAGCATTTT
TRBV14	TRBD1	TRBJ1-6	-	CASSGQGAHNSPLHF	TGTGCCAGCAGCGGACAGGGTGCGCATAATTCACCCCTCCACTTT
TRBV7-2	-	TRBJ2-2	-	CASSLVVRRNTGELFF	TGTGCCAGCAGCTTAGTGGTCAGGCGGAACACCGGGGAGCTGTTTTTT
TRBV11-2	-	TRBJ1-1	-	CASSLGQGSTEAFF	TGTGCCAGCAGCTTGGGGCAGGGAAGCACTGAAGCTTTCTTT
TRBV2	TRBD1	TRBJ1-2	-	CASSGTGSPIGGYTF	TGTGCCAGCAGCGGGACAGGTTCCCCAATCGGTGGCTACACCTTC
TRBV6-2/TRBV6-3	-	TRBJ2-5	-	CASSSRQGLAETQYF	TGTGCCAGCAGTTCTCGACAGGGACTGGCAGAGACCCAGTACTTC
TRBV29-1	-	TRBJ1-1	-	CSVTSGQNTEAFF	TGCAGCGTTACATCGGGACAGAACACTGAAGCTTTCTTT
TRBV25-1	-	TRBJ1-2	-	CASSEWSSYGYTF	TGTGCCAGCAGTGAATGGAGCAGCTATGGCTACACCTTC
TRBV29-1	TRBD1	TRBJ2-5	-	CSTRQGAQETQYF	TGCAGCACGAGACAGGGGGCCCAAGAGACCCAGTACTTC
TRBV7-8	-	TRBJ1-1	once	CASSLGTPGRTEAFF	TGTGCCAGCAGCTTAGGAACACCCGGCAGGACTGAAGCTTTCTTT
TRBV6-6	TRBD1	TRBJ1-2	-	CASSYSGQNYGYTF	TGTGCCAGCAGTTACTCGGGACAGAACTATGGCTACACCTTC
TRBV11-2	TRBD1	TRBJ1-1	-	CASRGQGPKGYAEAFF	TGTGCCAGCAGGGGACAGGGTCCAAAGGGGTACGCTGAAGCTTTCTTT
TRBV7-2	-	TRBJ2-3	-	CASSLGALTDTQYF	TGTGCCAGCAGCTTAGGGGCGTTGACAGATACGCAGTATTTT
TRBV15	TRBD1	TRBJ1-4	many	CATSRDSGTGNEKLFF	TGTGCCACCAGCAGAGATAGCGGGACAGGGAATGAAAAACTGTTTTTT